These T cell receptor beta chains were read from a single sample in a study of blood T cell repertoires in COVID-19. The protocol was immunoSEQ multiplex PCR, while the TCRdb copy is restricted to in-frame clones and leaves out a portion. This table has roughly 350,000 clones, 88% appearing once. The sequenced sample was peripheral blood. The receptors were gathered from a woman aged 50 to 60 with active or convalescent COVID-19. Both conserved end residues are part of each CDR3. D genes are given only for firm matches. Clone size is not always given. Where it is, it says once, few, many or a class for expanded clones.

clone size: -; D gene: TRBD2; V gene: TRBV6-4; J gene: TRBJ2-1; CDR3 protein: CASSDYGTSGGSRNEQFF; CDR3 DNA: TGTGCCAGCAGTGACTATGGGACTAGCGGGGGCTCAAGAAATGAGCAGTTCTTC
clone size: -; D gene: -; V gene: TRBV5-1; J gene: TRBJ2-3; CDR3 protein: CASSPGVTDTQYF; CDR3 DNA: TGCGCCAGCAGCCCCGGGGTCACAGATACGCAGTATTTT
clone size: few; D gene: TRBD1; V gene: TRBV3-1/TRBV3-2; J gene: TRBJ1-6; CDR3 protein: CASSQGTGRRSPLHF; CDR3 DNA: TGTGCCAGCAGCCAAGGGACAGGGAGACGTTCACCCCTCCACTTT
clone size: -; D gene: -; V gene: TRBV29-1; J gene: TRBJ1-1; CDR3 protein: CSASLGHGNTEAFF; CDR3 DNA: TGCAGCGCCTCTCTCGGACATGGGAACACTGAAGCTTTCTTT
clone size: -; D gene: TRBD2; V gene: TRBV27; J gene: TRBJ2-2; CDR3 protein: CASRLARTGELFF; CDR3 DNA: TGTGCCAGCAGACTAGCGAGAACCGGGGAGCTGTTTTTT
clone size: -; D gene: TRBD1; V gene: TRBV5-8; J gene: TRBJ1-5; CDR3 protein: CASSLVVSGQGSIHQPQHF; CDR3 DNA: TGTGCCAGCAGCTTGGTAGTATCGGGACAGGGGTCAATCCATCAGCCCCAGCATTTT
clone size: -; D gene: -; V gene: TRBV4-2; J gene: TRBJ1-2; CDR3 protein: CASSQEVGEAYGYTF; CDR3 DNA: TGTGCCAGCAGCCAAGAGGTGGGGGAGGCCTATGGCTACACCTTC
clone size: -; D gene: TRBD1; V gene: TRBV6-2/TRBV6-3; J gene: TRBJ2-1; CDR3 protein: CASSWDSHNEQFF; CDR3 DNA: TGTGCCAGCAGTTGGGACAGCCACAATGAGCAGTTCTTC
clone size: few; D gene: -; V gene: TRBV19; J gene: TRBJ1-2; CDR3 protein: CASIPFRATGSTYGYTF; CDR3 DNA: TGTGCCAGTATACCCTTTAGAGCTACAGGGTCGACCTATGGCTACACCTTC
clone size: -; D gene: -; V gene: TRBV6-5; J gene: TRBJ2-1; CDR3 protein: CASSHTSNRANEQFF; CDR3 DNA: TGTGCCAGCAGTCATACTAGCAATCGGGCCAATGAGCAGTTCTTC
clone size: -; D gene: -; V gene: TRBV5-1; J gene: TRBJ2-3; CDR3 protein: CASSLDSSTDTQYF; CDR3 DNA: TGCGCCAGCAGCCTGGACAGTAGCACAGATACGCAGTATTTT
clone size: -; D gene: -; V gene: TRBV5-5; J gene: TRBJ1-2; CDR3 protein: CASSTDRGPFGGYTF; CDR3 DNA: TGTGCCAGCAGCACAGACAGAGGCCCTTTCGGTGGCTACACCTTC
clone size: once; D gene: TRBD2; V gene: TRBV5-1; J gene: TRBJ2-3; CDR3 protein: CASSLTTSETDTQYF; CDR3 DNA: TGCGCCAGCAGCTTAACGACTAGCGAAACAGATACGCAGTATTTT
clone size: -; D gene: TRBD1; V gene: TRBV30; J gene: TRBJ2-3; CDR3 protein: CAWGLDLTGWDTDTQYF; CDR3 DNA: TGTGCCTGGGGCCTAGACCTGACAGGGTGGGACACAGATACGCAGTATTTT
clone size: -; D gene: TRBD2; V gene: TRBV10-1; J gene: TRBJ2-1; CDR3 protein: CASSEVRLAEYNEQFF; CDR3 DNA: TGCGCCAGCAGTGAGGTGCGTCTAGCGGAATACAATGAGCAGTTCTTC
clone size: -; D gene: TRBD2; V gene: TRBV6-2/TRBV6-3; J gene: TRBJ2-2; CDR3 protein: CASSSLKTSGFTGELFF; CDR3 DNA: TGTGCCAGCAGTTCCCTGAAGACTAGCGGCTTCACCGGGGAGCTGTTTTTT
clone size: -; D gene: -; V gene: TRBV19; J gene: TRBJ1-2; CDR3 protein: CASSIMVLGDYTF; CDR3 DNA: TGTGCCAGTAGTATCATGGTTTTAGGAGACTACACCTTC
clone size: -; D gene: TRBD2; V gene: TRBV5-1; J gene: TRBJ2-7; CDR3 protein: CASSPSGSYEQYF; CDR3 DNA: TGCGCCAGCAGTCCTAGCGGGAGCTACGAGCAGTACTTC
clone size: -; D gene: TRBD1; V gene: TRBV3-1/TRBV3-2; J gene: TRBJ1-1; CDR3 protein: CASSQGTGASEAFF; CDR3 DNA: TGTGCCAGCAGCCAAGGGACAGGGGCTTCTGAAGCTTTCTTT
clone size: -; D gene: -; V gene: TRBV7-9; J gene: TRBJ1-1; CDR3 protein: CASSFERGTEAFF; CDR3 DNA: TGTGCCAGCAGCTTTGAACGGGGCACTGAAGCTTTCTTT
clone size: -; D gene: TRBD2; V gene: TRBV7-2; J gene: TRBJ2-1; CDR3 protein: CASSLNLASGGYEQFF; CDR3 DNA: TGTGCCAGCAGCTTAAATTTAGCTAGCGGGGGATATGAGCAGTTCTTC
clone size: -; D gene: -; V gene: TRBV25-1; J gene: TRBJ1-6; CDR3 protein: CASSELSRSPYYNSPLHF; CDR3 DNA: TGTGCCAGCAGTGAACTGTCGCGGAGTCCCTACTATAATTCACCCCTCCACTTT
clone size: -; D gene: TRBD2; V gene: TRBV18; J gene: TRBJ2-1; CDR3 protein: CASSPGILTSGQIVYNEQFF; CDR3 DNA: TGTGCCAGCTCACCAGGTATATTGACTAGCGGGCAAATAGTCTACAATGAGCAGTTCTTC
clone size: -; D gene: -; V gene: TRBV5-3; J gene: TRBJ2-5; CDR3 protein: CARSGRRPRDISLITFGTQYF; CDR3 DNA: TGTGCCAGAAGCGGGCGTAGGCCACGGGACATCTCGTTAATAACGTTCGGGACCCAGTACTTC
clone size: -; D gene: TRBD1; V gene: TRBV23-1; J gene: TRBJ2-3; CDR3 protein: CASGNPGQGLTDTQYF; CDR3 DNA: TGCGCCAGCGGCAATCCGGGACAGGGACTCACAGATACGCAGTATTTT
clone size: -; D gene: -; V gene: TRBV15; J gene: TRBJ1-2; CDR3 protein: CATSRGGFLTAALQGYTF; CDR3 DNA: TGTGCCACCAGCAGGGGGGGATTTCTGACAGCAGCTCTTCAGGGCTACACCTTC
clone size: -; D gene: -; V gene: TRBV4-2; J gene: TRBJ2-7; CDR3 protein: CASSQVLNEGGHFYEQYF; CDR3 DNA: TGTGCCAGCAGCCAAGTTCTGAATGAGGGAGGCCATTTCTACGAGCAGTACTTC
clone size: -; D gene: TRBD2; V gene: TRBV13; J gene: TRBJ2-3; CDR3 protein: CASSGLAVSTDTQYF; CDR3 DNA: TGTGCCAGCAGCGGACTAGCGGTCAGCACAGATACGCAGTATTTT